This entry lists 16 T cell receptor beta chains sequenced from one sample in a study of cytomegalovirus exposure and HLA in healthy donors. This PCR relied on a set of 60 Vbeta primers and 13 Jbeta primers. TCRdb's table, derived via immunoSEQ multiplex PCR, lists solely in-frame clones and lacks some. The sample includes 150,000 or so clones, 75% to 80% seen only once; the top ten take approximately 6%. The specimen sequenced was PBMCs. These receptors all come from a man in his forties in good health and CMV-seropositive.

CDR3 protein: CASSLSSGEQYF. CDR3 nucleotide sequence: TGTGCCAGCAGTTTATCCTCCGGCGAGCAGTACTTC. The chain has TRBV27 and TRBJ2-7, with D uncertain. This CDR3 has 12 residues. V lost 0 bases and J 6 bases, leaving 6 bases between the germline ends. Germline assignment: CDR1 MNHEY and CDR2 SMNVEV (reference sequence).

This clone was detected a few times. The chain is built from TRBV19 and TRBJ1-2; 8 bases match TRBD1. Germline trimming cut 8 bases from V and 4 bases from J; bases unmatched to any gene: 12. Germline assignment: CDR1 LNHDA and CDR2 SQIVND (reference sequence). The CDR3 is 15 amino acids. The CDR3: CASHHGTGGFYGYTF. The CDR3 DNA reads TGTGCCAGTCATCACGGGACAGGAGGTTTCTATGGCTACACCTTC.

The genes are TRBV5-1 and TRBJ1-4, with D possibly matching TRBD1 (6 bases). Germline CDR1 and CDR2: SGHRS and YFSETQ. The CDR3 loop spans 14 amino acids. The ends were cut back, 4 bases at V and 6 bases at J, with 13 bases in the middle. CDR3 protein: CASSPGTHDEKLFF. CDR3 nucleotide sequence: TGCGCCAGCAGCCCCGGGACACACGATGAAAAACTGTTTTTT.

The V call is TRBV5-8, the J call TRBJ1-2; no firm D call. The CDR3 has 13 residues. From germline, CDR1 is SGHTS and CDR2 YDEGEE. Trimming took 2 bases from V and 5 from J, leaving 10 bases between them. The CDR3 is CASSLPGSYGYTF. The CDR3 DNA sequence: TGTGCCAGCAGCTTACCAGGAAGTTATGGCTACACCTTC. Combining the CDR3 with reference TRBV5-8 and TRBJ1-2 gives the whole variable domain EAGVTQSPTHLIKTRGQQATLRCSPISGHTSVYWYQQALGLGLQFLLWYDEGEERNRGNFPPRFSGRQFPNYSSELNVNALELEDSALYLCASSLPGSYGYTFGSGTRLTVV.

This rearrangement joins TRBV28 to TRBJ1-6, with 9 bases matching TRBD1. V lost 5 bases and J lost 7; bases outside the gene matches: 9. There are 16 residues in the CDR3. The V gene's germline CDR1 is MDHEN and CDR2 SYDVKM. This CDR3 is CASSTPGQGLNSPLHF. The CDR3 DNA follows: TGTGCCAGCAGTACCCCGGGACAGGGATTAAATTCACCCCTCCACTTT.

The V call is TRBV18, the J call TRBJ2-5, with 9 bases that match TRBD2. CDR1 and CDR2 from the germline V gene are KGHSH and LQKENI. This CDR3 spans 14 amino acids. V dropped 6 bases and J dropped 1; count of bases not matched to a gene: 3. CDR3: CASSQGLAQETQYF. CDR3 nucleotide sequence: TGTGCCAGCTCTCAGGGACTAGCCCAAGAGACCCAGTACTTC.

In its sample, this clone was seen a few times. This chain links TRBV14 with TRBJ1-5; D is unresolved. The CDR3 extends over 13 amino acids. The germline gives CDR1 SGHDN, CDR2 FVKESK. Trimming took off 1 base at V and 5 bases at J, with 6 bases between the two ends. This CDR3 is CASSQGSYQPQHF. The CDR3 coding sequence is TGTGCCAGCAGCCAAGGGAGTTATCAGCCCCAGCATTTT.

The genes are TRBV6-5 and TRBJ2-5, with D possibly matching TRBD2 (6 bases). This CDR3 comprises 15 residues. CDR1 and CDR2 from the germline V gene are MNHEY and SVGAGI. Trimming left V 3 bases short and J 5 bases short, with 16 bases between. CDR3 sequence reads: CASSYRDFGGETQYF. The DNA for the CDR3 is TGTGCCAGCAGTTATCGGGACTTTGGCGGGGAGACCCAGTACTTC.

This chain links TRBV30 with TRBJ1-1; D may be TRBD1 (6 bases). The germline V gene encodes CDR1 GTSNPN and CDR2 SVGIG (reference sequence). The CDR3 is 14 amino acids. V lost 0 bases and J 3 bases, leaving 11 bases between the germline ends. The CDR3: CAWSVQGSYTEAFF. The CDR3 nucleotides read TGTGCCTGGAGTGTACAGGGATCGTACACTGAAGCTTTCTTT.

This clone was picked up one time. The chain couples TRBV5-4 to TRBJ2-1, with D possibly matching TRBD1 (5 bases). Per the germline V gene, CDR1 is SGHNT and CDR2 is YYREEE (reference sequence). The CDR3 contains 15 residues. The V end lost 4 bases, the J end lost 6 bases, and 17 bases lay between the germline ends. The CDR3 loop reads CASSRFTQGLNEQFF. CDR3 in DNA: TGTGCCAGCAGCCGATTTACCCAGGGCCTCAATGAGCAGTTCTTC.

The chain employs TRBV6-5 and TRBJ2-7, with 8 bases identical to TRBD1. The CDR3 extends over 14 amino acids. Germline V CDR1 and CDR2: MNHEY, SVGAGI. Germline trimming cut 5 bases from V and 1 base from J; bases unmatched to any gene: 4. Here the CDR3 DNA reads TGTGCCAGCAGTGTAGGACAGGGATCCTACGAGCAGTACTTC. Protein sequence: CASSVGQGSYEQYF.

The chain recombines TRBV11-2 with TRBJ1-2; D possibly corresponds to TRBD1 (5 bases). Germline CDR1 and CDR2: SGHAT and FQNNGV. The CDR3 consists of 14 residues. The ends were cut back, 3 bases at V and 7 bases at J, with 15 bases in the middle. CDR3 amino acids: CASSLGPRMGGYTF. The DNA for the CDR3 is TGTGCCAGCAGCTTGGGGCCCCGAATGGGTGGCTACACCTTC.

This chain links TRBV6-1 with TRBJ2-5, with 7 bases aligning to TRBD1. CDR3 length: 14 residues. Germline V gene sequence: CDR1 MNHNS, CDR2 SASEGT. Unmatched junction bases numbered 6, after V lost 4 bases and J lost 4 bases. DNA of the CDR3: TGTGCCAGCAGTGGCGAGGGGGCTGCAGAGACCCAGTACTTC. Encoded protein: CASSGEGAAETQYF.

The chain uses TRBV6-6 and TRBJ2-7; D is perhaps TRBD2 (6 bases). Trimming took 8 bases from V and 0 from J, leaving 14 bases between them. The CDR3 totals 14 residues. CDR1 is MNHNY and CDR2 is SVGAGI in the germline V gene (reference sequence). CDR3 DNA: TGTGCCAGCCAAAAACAGGACTACTCCTACGAGCAGTACTTC. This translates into CASQKQDYSYEQYF.

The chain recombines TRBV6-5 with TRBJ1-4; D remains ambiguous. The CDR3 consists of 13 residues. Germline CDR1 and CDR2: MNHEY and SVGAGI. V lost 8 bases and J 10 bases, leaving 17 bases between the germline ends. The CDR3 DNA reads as TGTGCCAGCGCCTCGCCCCCGGAGGCAAAACTGTTTTTT. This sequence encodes CASASPPEAKLFF.

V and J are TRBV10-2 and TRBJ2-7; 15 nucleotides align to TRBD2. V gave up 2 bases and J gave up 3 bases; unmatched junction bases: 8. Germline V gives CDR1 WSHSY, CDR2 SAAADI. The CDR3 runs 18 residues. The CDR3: CASSELGLAGGGGYEQYF. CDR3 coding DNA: TGCGCCAGCAGTGAGCTGGGACTAGCGGGGGGAGGGGGCTACGAGCAGTACTTC.